A selection of T cell receptor beta chains follows, all from one sample in a study of CD8+ T cells in alopecia areata. This table comes from immunoSEQ multiplex PCR, and its TCRdb copy is limited to in-frame clones, with some not included. The table shows approximately 58,000 clones, with roughly 45% occurring only once. The specimen was NKG2D-low CD8+ T cells sorted from blood. These receptors were obtained from a human donor with alopecia areata. The CDR3 runs from the conserved cysteine through the conserved F or W. D genes are given only for firm matches. Clone size is not always given. Where it is, it says once, few, many or a class for expanded clones.

V gene	clone size	D gene	J gene	CDR3 DNA	CDR3 protein
TRBV29-1	.	TRBD1	TRBJ2-3	TGCAGCGTCCTTATCCCAGGGGGCGCGACAGATACGCAGTATTTT	CSVLIPGGATDTQYF
TRBV6-5	once	.	TRBJ2-7	TGTGCCAGCAGTTACGAACCAGGGCCGCCCTACGAGCAGTACTTC	CASSYEPGPPYEQYF
TRBV27	.	TRBD1	TRBJ2-7	TGTGCCAGCAGTTTTGAGGGACAGGGGATCTACGAGCAGTACTTC	CASSFEGQGIYEQYF
TRBV4-1	.	.	TRBJ2-3	TGCGCCAGGGCGCCGATCGGTGACACAGATACGCAGTATTTT	CARAPIGDTDTQYF
TRBV29-1	few	.	TRBJ2-3	TGCAGCGTTGAAGGGGGGTTGGGCACAGATACGCAGTATTTT	CSVEGGLGTDTQYF
TRBV6-1	once	.	TRBJ2-1	TGTGCCAGCAGTGACGGCAGCTACAATGAGCAGTTCTTC	CASSDGSYNEQFF
TRBV23-1	few	.	TRBJ2-5	TGCGCCACCTATGGGGGACACAAAGAGACCCAGTACTTC	CATYGGHKETQYF
TRBV29-1	.	.	TRBJ2-7	TGCAGCGGTGGGATGGGGCAGGGGTTCGAGCAGTACTTC	CSGGMGQGFEQYF
TRBV7-9	.	.	TRBJ2-7	TGTGCCAGCAGCTTAGCGTATGGGACACAGACTTACGAGCAGTACTTC	CASSLAYGTQTYEQYF
TRBV5-6	.	.	TRBJ1-2	TGTGCCAGCAGCTTTAGTTGGGGCTACACCTTC	CASSFSWGYTF
TRBV4-3	.	.	TRBJ2-7	TGCGCCAGCAGCCAAGACTCCGGGCCAGGGTACGAGCAGTACTTC	CASSQDSGPGYEQYF
TRBV18	.	.	TRBJ2-7	TGTGCCAGCTCACCAGTCAGCCCTGGGATTTTGAGGGTTTTGGGCGAGCAGTACTTC	CASSPVSPGILRVLGEQYF
TRBV29-1	few	.	TRBJ2-7	TGCAGCATTGTACTCAATTTTCACGAGCAGTACTTC	CSIVLNFHEQYF
TRBV9	few	.	TRBJ2-1	TGTGCCAGCAGCGTAGCGAGCCGTTACAATGAGCAGTTCTTC	CASSVASRYNEQFF
TRBV30	.	.	TRBJ2-7	TGTGCCTGGAGTGTAAGCTACGAGCAGTACTTC	CAWSVSYEQYF
TRBV29-1	.	.	TRBJ1-4	TGCAGCGTTGTGGCGTCGACTAATGAAAAACTGTTTTTT	CSVVASTNEKLFF
TRBV5-1	few	.	TRBJ2-6	TGCGCCAGCAGCCCGTGGGGGGCCAACGTCCTGACTTTC	CASSPWGANVLTF
TRBV9	.	.	TRBJ2-2	TGTGCCAGCAGCGTAACCGGGACCATTAAATCGAGGGAGCTGTTTTTT	CASSVTGTIKSRELFF
TRBV29-1	.	TRBD2	TRBJ2-1	TGCAGCGTTGGACTAGCGGGAGATCTATCTGTGGAGTTCTTC	CSVGLAGDLSVEFF
TRBV4-3	few	.	TRBJ2-2	TGCGCCAGCAGCCAAGATCTTCAAGGCGGGGAGCTGTTTTTT	CASSQDLQGGELFF
TRBV9	.	TRBD1	TRBJ1-6	TGTGCCAGCAAAGGGGGCGGGGGTTCACCCCTCCACTTT	CASKGGGGSPLHF
TRBV7-9	.	TRBD2	TRBJ2-3	TGTGCCAGCAGCTTAACGGGAGGGCCATCCACGGATACGCAGTATTTT	CASSLTGGPSTDTQYF
TRBV7-9	few	TRBD1	TRBJ2-7	TGTGCCAGCAGCTTCGGGACAGGGGTCTACGAGCAGTACTTC	CASSFGTGVYEQYF
TRBV27	.	TRBD2	TRBJ2-1	TGTGCCAGCAGGACTAGCGGGAGCAAAAATGAGCAGTTCTTC	CASRTSGSKNEQFF
TRBV7-9	few	TRBD1	TRBJ2-1	TGTGCCAGCAGCTACCGGGACAGGGATTACGATGAGCAGTTCTTC	CASSYRDRDYDEQFF
TRBV14	few	TRBD2	TRBJ2-1	TGTGCCAGCAGCCCACTAGCGGGGGATGAGCAGTTCTTC	CASSPLAGDEQFF
TRBV6-5	.	.	TRBJ2-3	TGTGCCAGCAGTTACGGAGATACGCAGTATTTT	CASSYGDTQYF
TRBV2	few	.	TRBJ2-2	TGTGCCAGCAGTGACAGGTTGAACACCGGGGAGCTGTTTTTT	CASSDRLNTGELFF
TRBV7-6	.	TRBD2	TRBJ2-1	TGTGCCAGCAGCCTAATAGCGGGGGACAATGAGCAGTTCTTC	CASSLIAGDNEQFF
TRBV7-2	many	TRBD2	TRBJ2-1	TGTGCCAGCAGCCTAACTAGCGGGCCGCACAATGAGCAGTTCTTC	CASSLTSGPHNEQFF
TRBV13	few	.	TRBJ2-7	TGTGCCAGCAGCTTACGGCCCTACGAGCAGTACTTC	CASSLRPYEQYF
TRBV14	few	.	TRBJ2-1	TGTGCCAGCAGCTACAGTCACAATGAGCAGTTCTTC	CASSYSHNEQFF
TRBV30	.	.	TRBJ1-5	TGTGCCTGGAGTGTCGGGAGTCAGCCCCAGCATTTT	CAWSVGSQPQHF
TRBV6-6	.	TRBD1	TRBJ1-2	TGTGCCAGCAGTCACCTCGACAGGGCTAACTATGGCTACACCTTC	CASSHLDRANYGYTF
TRBV6-5	.	.	TRBJ1-2	TGTGCCAGCCCAAGGGGACGGAATGGCTACACCTTC	CASPRGRNGYTF
TRBV9	.	.	TRBJ1-1	TGTGCCAGCAGTGAAATCGGGGGCACTGAAGCTTTCTTT	CASSEIGGTEAFF
TRBV6-1	.	.	TRBJ2-7	TGTGCCAGCAGTGACAATGCAGGGTCCTCCTACGAGCAGTACTTC	CASSDNAGSSYEQYF
TRBV30	.	.	TRBJ1-1	TGTGCCTGGAGTCTACGGGGGAACACTGAAGCTTTCTTT	CAWSLRGNTEAFF
TRBV7-9	few	TRBD1	TRBJ2-1	TGTGCCAGCAGCCCCCCGACAGGGTTAGACTACAATGAGCAGTTCTTC	CASSPPTGLDYNEQFF
TRBV29-1	few	TRBD2	TRBJ2-7	TGCAGCGTTGTCACTAGCGGGAGCACCTACGAGCAGTACTTC	CSVVTSGSTYEQYF
TRBV27	.	TRBD2	TRBJ2-3	TGTGCCAGCAGTTTGCTCCGGGAGGGGGATACGCAGTATTTT	CASSLLREGDTQYF
TRBV27	many	.	TRBJ2-7	TGTGCCAGCAGTTTATTGGCTTCCTACGAGCAGTACTTC	CASSLLASYEQYF
TRBV2	.	.	TRBJ2-3	TGTGCCAGCAGTTCGACGGAACAGACTAGCACAGATACGCAGTATTTT	CASSSTEQTSTDTQYF
TRBV27	.	.	TRBJ2-1	TGTGCCAGCAGTTTTGGGCAGGGCTCCTACAATGAGCAGTTCTTC	CASSFGQGSYNEQFF
TRBV23-1	.	.	TRBJ2-5	TGCGCCAGCAGTCAATCGTTAGGGGGTGAGACCCAGTACTTC	CASSQSLGGETQYF
TRBV4-3	.	TRBD1	TRBJ2-7	TGCGCCAGCAGCCAAGATTCGCCGGGACAGGTTGCTTCCTACGAGCAGTACTTC	CASSQDSPGQVASYEQYF
TRBV9	few	.	TRBJ2-1	TGTGCCAGCAGCGAGGGCGGGAATGAGCAGTTCTTC	CASSEGGNEQFF
TRBV7-3	.	.	TRBJ2-3	TGTGCCAGCAGCTTAGCCGGGATCACAGATACGCAGTATTTT	CASSLAGITDTQYF
TRBV7-9	few	.	TRBJ1-4	TGTGCCAGCAGCTCGAAGGTGGGGCTAGGGGAAAAACTGTTTTTT	CASSSKVGLGEKLFF
TRBV5-1	once	TRBD1	TRBJ1-1	TGCGCCAGCAGCTGGCGACAGGGCGACACTGAAGCTTTCTTT	CASSWRQGDTEAFF
TRBV29-1	.	TRBD1	TRBJ1-2	TGCAGCGTTGAAGGTCCGAGGGACAGGGGAGGGATCTATGGCTACACCTTC	CSVEGPRDRGGIYGYTF
TRBV29-1	few	.	TRBJ2-7	TGCAGCGTTGAAAGTAACAGTTACGAGCAGTACTTC	CSVESNSYEQYF